This T cell receptor beta chain was found in a study of blood T cell repertoires in COVID-19. The overall study: Sample material is recorded as cDNA or gDNA derived from T cells, B-cell-depleted T cells, or PBMCs.

Germline V lookup: CDR1 KGHDR, CDR2 SFDVKD. Trimming stripped 9 bases from V and 8 bases from J, with 18 bases between. The CDR3 is 13 residues long. Some clones are missing from TCRdb's copy, which holds only in-frame ones; the method was immunoSEQ multiplex PCR. Among 300,000 to 400,000 clones listed, almost 90% were seen once. Specimen: peripheral blood. The source of this sequence is a woman aged 30 to 39 with COVID-19, enrolled during active disease. The chain couples TRBV24-1 to TRBJ1-2; a weak D match, TRBD1 (5 bases). CDR3 nucleotides: TGTGCCACCGGCGACAGATTATATGGAGGCTACACCTTC. It specifies CATGDRLYGGYTF.